The entry below gives a single T cell receptor (beta chain) sequence along with its context. Its antigen remains unidentified. Genomic DNA of every subset was divided equally among multiple immunoSEQ plates. The table came from immunoSEQ multiplex PCR; TCRdb's copy has only in-frame clones and leaves some out. The table records more than 2 million clones, around 95% of them present only once. The data derive from a study of shared clonotypes between healthy human individuals. Germline V gives CDR1 SGHAT, CDR2 FQNNGV. The CDR3 contains 15 residues. Trimming removed 4 bases from V and 4 bases from J; junction bases left unmatched: 3. Whole-study findings and limits: Enrolling few donors narrowed the genetic and exposure-history diversity that was represented.

Input material: naive CD4+ T cells sorted from blood. The subset denotes: CD45RA+ positively selected. This clonotype originated in a man younger than 30 in good health. The V call is TRBV11-2, the J call TRBJ2-1; TRBD2 agrees at 11 bases. The CDR3 spells CASSSSGRTYNEQFF. In nucleotides, the CDR3 is TGTGCCAGCAGCTCTAGCGGGAGGACATACAATGAGCAGTTCTTC.